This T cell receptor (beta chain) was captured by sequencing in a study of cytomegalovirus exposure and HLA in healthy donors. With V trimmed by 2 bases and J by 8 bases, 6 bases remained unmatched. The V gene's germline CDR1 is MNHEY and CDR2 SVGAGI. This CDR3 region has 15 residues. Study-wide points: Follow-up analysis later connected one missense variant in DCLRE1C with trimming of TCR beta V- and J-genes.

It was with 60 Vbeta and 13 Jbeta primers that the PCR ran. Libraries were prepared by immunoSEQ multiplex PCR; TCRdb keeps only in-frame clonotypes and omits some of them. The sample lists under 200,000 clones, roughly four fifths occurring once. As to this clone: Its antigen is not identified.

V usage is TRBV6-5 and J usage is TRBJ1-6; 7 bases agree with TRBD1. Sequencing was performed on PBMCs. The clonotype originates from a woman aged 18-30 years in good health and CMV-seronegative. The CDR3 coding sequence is TGTGCCAGCAGTTACGAAACAGGGGTACATTCACCCCTCCACTTT. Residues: CASSYETGVHSPLHF.